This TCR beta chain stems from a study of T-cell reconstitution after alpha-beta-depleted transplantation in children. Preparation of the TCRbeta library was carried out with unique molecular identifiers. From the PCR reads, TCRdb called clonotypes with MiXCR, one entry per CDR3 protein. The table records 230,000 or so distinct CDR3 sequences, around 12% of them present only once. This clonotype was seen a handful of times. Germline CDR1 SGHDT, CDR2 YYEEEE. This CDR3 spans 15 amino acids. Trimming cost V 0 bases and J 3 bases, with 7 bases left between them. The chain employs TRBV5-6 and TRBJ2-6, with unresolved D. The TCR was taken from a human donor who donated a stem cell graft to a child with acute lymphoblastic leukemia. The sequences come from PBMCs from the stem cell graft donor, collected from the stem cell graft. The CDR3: CASSLGQVGANVLTF. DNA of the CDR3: TGTGCCAGCAGCTTGGGACAAGTTGGGGCCAACGTCCTGACTTTC.